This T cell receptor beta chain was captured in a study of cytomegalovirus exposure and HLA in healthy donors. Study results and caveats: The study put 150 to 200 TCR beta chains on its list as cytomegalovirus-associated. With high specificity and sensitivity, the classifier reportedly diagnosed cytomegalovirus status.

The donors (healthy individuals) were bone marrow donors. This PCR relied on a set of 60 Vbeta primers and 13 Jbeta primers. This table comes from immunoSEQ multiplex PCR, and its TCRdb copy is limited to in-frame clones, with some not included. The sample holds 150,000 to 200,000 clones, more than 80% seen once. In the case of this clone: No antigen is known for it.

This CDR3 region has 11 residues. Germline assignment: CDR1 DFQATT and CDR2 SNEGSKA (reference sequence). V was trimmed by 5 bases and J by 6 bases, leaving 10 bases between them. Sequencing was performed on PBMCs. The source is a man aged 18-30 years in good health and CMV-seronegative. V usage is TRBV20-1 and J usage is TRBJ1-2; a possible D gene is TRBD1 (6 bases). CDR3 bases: TGCAGTGCTTTGGACAGTCATGGCTACACCTTC. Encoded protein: CSALDSHGYTF.